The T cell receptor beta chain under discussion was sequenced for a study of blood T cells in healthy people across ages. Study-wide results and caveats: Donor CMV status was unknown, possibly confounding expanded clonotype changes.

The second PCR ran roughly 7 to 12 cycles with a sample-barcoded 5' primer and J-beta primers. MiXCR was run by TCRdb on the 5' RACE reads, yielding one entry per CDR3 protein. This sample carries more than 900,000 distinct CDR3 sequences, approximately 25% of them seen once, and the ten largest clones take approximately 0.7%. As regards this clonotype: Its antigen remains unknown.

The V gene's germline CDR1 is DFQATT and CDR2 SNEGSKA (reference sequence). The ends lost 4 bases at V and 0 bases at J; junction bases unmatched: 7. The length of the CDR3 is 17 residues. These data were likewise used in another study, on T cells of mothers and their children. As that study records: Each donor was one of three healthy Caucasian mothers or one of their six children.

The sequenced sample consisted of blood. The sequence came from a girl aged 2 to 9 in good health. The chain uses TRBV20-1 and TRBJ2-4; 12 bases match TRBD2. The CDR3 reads CSANLAGGDLAKNIQYF. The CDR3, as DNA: TGCAGTGCTAATCTAGCGGGAGGGGACTTAGCCAAAAACATTCAGTACTTC.